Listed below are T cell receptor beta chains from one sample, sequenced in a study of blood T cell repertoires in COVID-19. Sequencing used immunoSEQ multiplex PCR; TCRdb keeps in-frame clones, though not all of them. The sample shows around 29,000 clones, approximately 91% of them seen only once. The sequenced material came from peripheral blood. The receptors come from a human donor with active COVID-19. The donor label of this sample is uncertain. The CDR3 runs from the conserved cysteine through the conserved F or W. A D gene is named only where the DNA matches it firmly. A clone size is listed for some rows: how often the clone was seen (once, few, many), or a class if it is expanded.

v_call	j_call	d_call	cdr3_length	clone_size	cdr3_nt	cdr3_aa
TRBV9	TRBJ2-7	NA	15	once	TGTGCCAGCAGCGTAGATCCAGCGGGCACCTACGAGCAGTACTTC	CASSVDPAGTYEQYF
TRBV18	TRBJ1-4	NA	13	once	TGTGCCAGCTCACCAGGACGGGGGGAAAAACTGTTTTTT	CASSPGRGEKLFF
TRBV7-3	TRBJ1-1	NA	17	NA	TGTGCCAGCAGCTTAACGTCGACTCCCGGGGGGAACACTGAAGCTTTCTTT	CASSLTSTPGGNTEAFF
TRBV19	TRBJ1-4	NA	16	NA	TGTGCCAGTACCCCACTGGAGGGTGGACTAATGAAAAAACTGTTTTTT	CASTPLEGGLMKKLFF
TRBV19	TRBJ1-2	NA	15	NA	TGTGCCAGTAGTTCCAGACAGCTACCTAACTATGGCTACACCTTC	CASSSRQLPNYGYTF
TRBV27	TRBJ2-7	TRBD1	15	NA	TGTGCCAGCAGCCCTACAGGGGTGCAATCCTACGAGCAGTACTTC	CASSPTGVQSYEQYF
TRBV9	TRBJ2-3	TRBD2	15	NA	TGTGCCAGCACGATGGCGGGGGGTTCTCGAGATACGCAGTATTTT	CASTMAGGSRDTQYF
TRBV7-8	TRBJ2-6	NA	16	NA	TGTGCCAGCAGCTTACAGGTCTTCTCTGGGGCCAACGTCCTGACTTTC	CASSLQVFSGANVLTF
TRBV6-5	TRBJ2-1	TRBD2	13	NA	TGTGCCAGTTGGGAGGGGTCCTACAATGAGCAGTTCTTC	CASWEGSYNEQFF
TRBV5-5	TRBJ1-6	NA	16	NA	TGTGCCAGCAGCGGCCTGGGGGGGAGTAGTGATTCACCCCTCCACTTT	CASSGLGGSSDSPLHF
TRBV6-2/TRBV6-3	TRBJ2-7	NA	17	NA	TGTGCCAGCAGTTACCACATCGGAGGACAGAACCAGTACGAGCAGTACTTC	CASSYHIGGQNQYEQYF
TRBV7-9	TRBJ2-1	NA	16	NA	TGTGCCAGCAGCTTAGAGGTAGGGCAGGGGTCAAATGAGCAGTTCTTC	CASSLEVGQGSNEQFF
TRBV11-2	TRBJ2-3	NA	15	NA	TGTGCCAGCAGCAGGGGAAGATTTTTGGCAGATACGCAGTATTTT	CASSRGRFLADTQYF
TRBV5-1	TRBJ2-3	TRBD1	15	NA	TGCGCCAGCAGCTTGGCACAGGGGGCAACAGATACGCAGTATTTT	CASSLAQGATDTQYF
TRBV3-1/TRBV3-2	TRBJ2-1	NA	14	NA	TGTGCCAGCAGGGGTGGACTGGCCTACAATGAGCAGTTCTTC	CASRGGLAYNEQFF
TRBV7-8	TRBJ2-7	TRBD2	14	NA	TGTGCCAGCAGCTACGGGGGGGGAATATACGAGCAGTACTTC	CASSYGGGIYEQYF
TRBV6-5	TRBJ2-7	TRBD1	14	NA	TGTGCCAGCAGCGTACAGGGGTTCTCCTACGAGCAGTACTTC	CASSVQGFSYEQYF
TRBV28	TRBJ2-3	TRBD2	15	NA	TGTGCCAGCAGCCTTCAGGGAGGGGGCACAGATACGCAGTATTTT	CASSLQGGGTDTQYF
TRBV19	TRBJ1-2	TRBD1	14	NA	TGTGCCAGTAGTATCGGCCAGGGGGCAGGTGGCTACACCTTC	CASSIGQGAGGYTF
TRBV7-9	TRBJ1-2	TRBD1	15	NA	TGTGCCAGCAGCTTTTTTGGCAAACAGGGGTATGGCTACACCTTC	CASSFFGKQGYGYTF
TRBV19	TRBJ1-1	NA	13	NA	TGTGCCAGTAATATACAGGGAGGGACTGAAGCTTTCTTT	CASNIQGGTEAFF
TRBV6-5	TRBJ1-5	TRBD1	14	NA	TGTGCCAGCAGTCGGGACAGGGAAGATCAGCCCCAGCATTTT	CASSRDREDQPQHF
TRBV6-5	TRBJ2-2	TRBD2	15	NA	TGTGCCAGCAGTTATGGTTGGGGGGGAACCGGGGAGCTGTTTTTT	CASSYGWGGTGELFF
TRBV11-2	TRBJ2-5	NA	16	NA	TGTGCCAGCAGCTTAGGTATTGCAGGGTACCAAGAGACCCAGTACTTC	CASSLGIAGYQETQYF
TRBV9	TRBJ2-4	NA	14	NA	TGTGCCAGCAGCGTCGGTACAGGGTGGGACATTCAGTACTTC	CASSVGTGWDIQYF
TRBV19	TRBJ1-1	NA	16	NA	TGTGCCAGTCGTGTGGGATGGGGCGGAATGAACACTGAAGCTTTCTTT	CASRVGWGGMNTEAFF
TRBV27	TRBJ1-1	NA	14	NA	TGTGCCAGCAGTTTATCGACAGGACCCACTGAAGCTTTCTTT	CASSLSTGPTEAFF
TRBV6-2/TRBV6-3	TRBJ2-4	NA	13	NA	TGTGCCAGCAGTTACTCGACTCCAAACATTCAGTACTTC	CASSYSTPNIQYF
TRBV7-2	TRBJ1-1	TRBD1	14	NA	TGTGCCAGCAGCTTAACAGGGGCGAGCACTGAAGCTTTCTTT	CASSLTGASTEAFF
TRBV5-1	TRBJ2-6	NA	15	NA	TGCGCCAGCAGCGCTCAGGGCTCTGGGGCCAACGTCCTGACTTTC	CASSAQGSGANVLTF
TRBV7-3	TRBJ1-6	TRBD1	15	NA	TGTGCCAGCAGCTTAGGGGACAGCCGAAATTCACCCCTCCACTTT	CASSLGDSRNSPLHF
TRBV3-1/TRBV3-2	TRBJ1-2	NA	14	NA	TGTGCCAGCAGCCAAGGCGGGACGGTCGGCGGCTACACCTTC	CASSQGGTVGGYTF
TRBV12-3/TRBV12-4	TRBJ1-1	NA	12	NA	TGTGCCAGCAGTCCGAATTCGGCTGAAGCTTTCTTT	CASSPNSAEAFF